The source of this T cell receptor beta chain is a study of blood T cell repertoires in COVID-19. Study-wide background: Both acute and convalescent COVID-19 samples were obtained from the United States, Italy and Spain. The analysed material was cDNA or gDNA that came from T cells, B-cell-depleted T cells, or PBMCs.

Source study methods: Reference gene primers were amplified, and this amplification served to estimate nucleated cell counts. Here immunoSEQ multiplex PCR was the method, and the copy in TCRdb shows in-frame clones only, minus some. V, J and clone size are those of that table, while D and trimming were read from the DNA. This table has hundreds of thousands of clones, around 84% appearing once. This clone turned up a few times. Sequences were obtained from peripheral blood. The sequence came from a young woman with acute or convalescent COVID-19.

This chain's CDR3 is CASREEVWTEAFF. The CDR3 DNA is TGTGCCAGCAGGGAGGAGGTCTGGACTGAAGCTTTCTTT. V is TRBV6-6 and J is TRBJ1-1; D gene uncertain. The germline V gene encodes CDR1 MNHNY and CDR2 SVGAGI (reference sequence). The V end was cut by 6 bases, the J end by 5 bases, with 13 bases between. This CDR3 is 13 amino acids long.